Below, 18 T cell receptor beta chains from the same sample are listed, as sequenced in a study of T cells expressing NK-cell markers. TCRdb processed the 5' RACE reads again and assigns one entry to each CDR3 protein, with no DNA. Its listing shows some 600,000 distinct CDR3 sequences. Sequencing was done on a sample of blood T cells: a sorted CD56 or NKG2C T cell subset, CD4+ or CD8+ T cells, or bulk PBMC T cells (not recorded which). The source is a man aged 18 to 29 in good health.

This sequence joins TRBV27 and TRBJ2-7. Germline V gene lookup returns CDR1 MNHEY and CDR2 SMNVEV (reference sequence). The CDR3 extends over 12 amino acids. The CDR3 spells CASSFSLGEQYF.

The CDR3 here is CASGLDRGASPLHF. The chain has TRBV27 and TRBJ1-6; TCRdb returns TRBD1, unconfirmable since there is no DNA. The CDR3 runs to 14 residues. CDR1 is MNHEY and CDR2 is SMNVEV in the germline V gene (reference sequence).

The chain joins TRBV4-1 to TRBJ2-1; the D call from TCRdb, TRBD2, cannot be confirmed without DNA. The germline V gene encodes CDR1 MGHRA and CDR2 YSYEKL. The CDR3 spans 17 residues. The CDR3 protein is CASSGPGASGRNNEQFF.

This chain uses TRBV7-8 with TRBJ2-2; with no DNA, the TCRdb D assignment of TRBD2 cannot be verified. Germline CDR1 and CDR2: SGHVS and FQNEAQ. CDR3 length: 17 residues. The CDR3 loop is CASSLVSGRAFSGELFF.

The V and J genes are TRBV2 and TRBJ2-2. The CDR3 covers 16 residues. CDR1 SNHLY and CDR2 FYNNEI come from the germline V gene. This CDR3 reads CASSDRRPTNTGELFF.

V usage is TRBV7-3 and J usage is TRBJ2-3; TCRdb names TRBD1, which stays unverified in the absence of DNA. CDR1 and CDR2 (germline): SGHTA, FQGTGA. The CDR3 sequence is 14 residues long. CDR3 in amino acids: CASSLGGTTDTQYF.

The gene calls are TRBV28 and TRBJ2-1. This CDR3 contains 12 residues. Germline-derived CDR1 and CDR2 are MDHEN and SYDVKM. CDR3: CASSLLIEEQFF.

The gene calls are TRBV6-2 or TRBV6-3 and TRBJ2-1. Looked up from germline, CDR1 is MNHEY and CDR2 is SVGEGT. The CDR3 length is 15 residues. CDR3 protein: CASSYSSWIENEQFF.

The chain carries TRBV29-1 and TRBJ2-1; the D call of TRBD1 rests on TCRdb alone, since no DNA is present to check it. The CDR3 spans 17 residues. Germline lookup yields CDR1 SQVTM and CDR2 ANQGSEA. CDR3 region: CSVEDPGTRRSYNEQFF.

The CDR3 loop is CASSRGPLFEAFF. The rearrangement joins TRBV11-2 to TRBJ1-1. The CDR3 spans 13 residues. Per the germline V gene, CDR1 is SGHAT and CDR2 is FQNNGV.

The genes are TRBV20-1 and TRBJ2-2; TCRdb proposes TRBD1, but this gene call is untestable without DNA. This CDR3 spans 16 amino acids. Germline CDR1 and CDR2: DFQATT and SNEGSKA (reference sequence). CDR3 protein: CSAILQGAVYTGELFF.

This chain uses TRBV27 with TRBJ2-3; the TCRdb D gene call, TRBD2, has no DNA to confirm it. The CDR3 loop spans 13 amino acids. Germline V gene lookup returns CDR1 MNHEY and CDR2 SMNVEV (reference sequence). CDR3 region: CASSSPPNLSWYF.

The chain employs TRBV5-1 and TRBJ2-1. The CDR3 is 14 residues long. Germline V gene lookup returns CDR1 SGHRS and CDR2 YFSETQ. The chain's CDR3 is CASSKVVSYNEQFF.

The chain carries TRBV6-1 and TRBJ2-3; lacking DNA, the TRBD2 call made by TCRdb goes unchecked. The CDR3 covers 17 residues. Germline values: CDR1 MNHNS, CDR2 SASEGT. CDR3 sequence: CASSALERAGGTDTQYF.

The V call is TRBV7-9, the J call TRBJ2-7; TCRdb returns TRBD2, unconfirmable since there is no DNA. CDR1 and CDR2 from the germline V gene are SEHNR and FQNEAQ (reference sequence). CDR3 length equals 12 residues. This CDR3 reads CASSSLADEQYF.

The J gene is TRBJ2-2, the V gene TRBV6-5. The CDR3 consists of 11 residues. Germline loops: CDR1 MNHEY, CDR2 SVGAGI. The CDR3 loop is CATHGAGELFF.

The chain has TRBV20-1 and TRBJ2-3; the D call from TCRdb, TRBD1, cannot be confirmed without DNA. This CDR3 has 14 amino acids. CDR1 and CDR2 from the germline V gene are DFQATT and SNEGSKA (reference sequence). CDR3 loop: CSASDRARGDTQYF.

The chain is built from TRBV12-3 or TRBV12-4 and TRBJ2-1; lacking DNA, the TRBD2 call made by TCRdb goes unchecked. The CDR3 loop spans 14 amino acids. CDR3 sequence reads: CASRVDSGGGEQFF.